The entry below gives a single TCR beta chain sequence along with its context. Its specificity is unknown. This record comes from a study of T cell repertoires in cytomegalovirus infection. From the reads, TCRdb called clonotypes with MiXCR, one entry per CDR3 protein. Among some 350,000 distinct CDR3 sequences listed, roughly 34% were seen once. The ends lost 2 bases at V and 2 bases at J; junction bases unmatched: 5. The CDR3 has 14 amino acids. Germline CDR1 DFQATT, CDR2 SNEGSKA (reference sequence). This TCR was recovered from a human donor in good health (CMV status not recorded). Some clones in this sample may be carry-over from other donors' samples. The sequencing used cultured PBMCs, collected from culture after CMV antigen stimulation. This chain joins TRBV20-1 and TRBJ2-7; the match to TRBD2 covers 8 bases. DNA of the CDR3: TGCAGTGCTAGAAAAGCGGGAGCACCCTACGAGCAGTACTTC. Its protein product is CSARKAGAPYEQYF.